The 8 T cell receptor beta chains below come from one sample, sequenced in a study of T cells in Graves' hyperthyroidism and ophthalmopathy. The TCR beta CDR3 regions underwent amplification using RNA transcripts as the source. The HTBI set primed first-round TCR CDR3 RT-PCR. TCRdb redid the calling of the multiplex PCR reads with MiXCR, one entry per CDR3 protein. The data contain about 260,000 distinct CDR3 sequences, 25% to 30% of them singletons. The sample consisted of blood. The receptors derive from a man between 40 and 49 years old with Graves' hyperthyroidism that later progressed to Graves' ophthalmopathy.

V gene TRBV28 combines with J gene TRBJ1-5, with a possible D match to TRBD1 (5 bases). This CDR3 region has 20 residues. Trimming cost V 3 bases and J 0 bases, with 24 bases left between them. CDR1 is MDHEN, CDR2 SYDVKM, per germline. CDR3: CASSLEGLRVGLYSNQPQHF. The CDR3 DNA reads as TGTGCCAGCAGTTTGGAGGGACTCAGGGTGGGGCTTTATAGCAATCAGCCCCAGCATTTT.

This clonotype was seen many times. The chain is built from TRBV19 and TRBJ1-2, with TRBD1 matching over 10 bases. The CDR3 consists of 16 residues. Germline V gives CDR1 LNHDA, CDR2 SQIVND (reference sequence). J gave up 3 bases and V 3 bases, and 7 bases lay outside the gene matches. CDR3 residues: CASSMRDRGHYYGYTF. The CDR3 nucleotides read TGTGCCAGTAGTATGCGCGACAGGGGGCACTACTATGGCTACACCTTC.

This clonotype was observed at least ten times. The chain uses TRBV20-1 and TRBJ1-5; D might be TRBD1 (5 bases). Germline V gene lookup returns CDR1 DFQATT and CDR2 SNEGSKA (reference sequence). The CDR3 runs to 14 residues. Trimming took 3 bases from V and 9 from J, leaving 18 bases between them. This CDR3 is CSASAGPAEGPQHF. For the CDR3, the DNA is TGCAGTGCTAGCGCGGGGCCTGCCGAGGGGCCCCAGCATTTT.

V and J are TRBV27 and TRBJ1-5; perhaps TRBD1 as D (6 bases). The germline V gene has CDR1 MNHEY and CDR2 SMNVEV (reference sequence). The CDR3 has 14 residues. Trimming stripped 3 bases from V and 3 bases from J, with 9 bases between. CDR3 protein: CASSFTGPNQPQHF. Written as DNA, the CDR3 is TGTGCCAGCAGTTTTACAGGGCCCAATCAGCCCCAGCATTTT.

This rearrangement joins TRBV27 to TRBJ2-2; D is tentatively TRBD1 or TRBD2 (6 bases each). V was cut by 3 bases and J by 0 bases, with 14 bases left in between. The CDR3 loop spans 17 amino acids. Germline lookup yields CDR1 MNHEY and CDR2 SMNVEV (reference sequence). The CDR3 loop is CASSFFGGSANTGELFF. DNA of the CDR3: TGTGCCAGCAGTTTCTTCGGGGGCTCCGCGAACACCGGGGAGCTGTTTTTT.

This clonotype was counted ten times or more. The chain combines TRBV12-3 or TRBV12-4 with TRBJ2-7; D not resolved. With 4 bases removed from V and 2 bases from J, the gap between germline ends came to 15 bases. The CDR3 loop spans 15 amino acids. CDR3: CASSSTSWRAYEQYF. The CDR3 DNA reads as TGTGCCAGCAGTTCAACATCGTGGAGAGCCTACGAGCAGTACTTC.

The J gene is TRBJ2-7, the V gene TRBV2; D remains unclear. Per the germline V gene, CDR1 is SNHLY and CDR2 is FYNNEI. Trimming pared 4 bases from V and 3 bases from J, leaving 10 bases between. The CDR3 extends over 13 amino acids. The CDR3 region has the DNA TGTGCCAGCAGTGGGATCGAGTTCTACGAGCAGTACTTC. This translates into CASSGIEFYEQYF.

This clonotype was detected many times. The chain uses TRBV6-1 and TRBJ1-2; D remains ambiguous. The CDR3 is 12 residues long. Germline values: CDR1 MNHNS, CDR2 SASEGT. Trimming cost V 0 bases and J 8 bases, with 7 bases left between them. For the CDR3, the DNA is TGTGCCAGCAGTGAAGCGCTTCGGGGCTACACCTTC. It is translated as CASSEALRGYTF.